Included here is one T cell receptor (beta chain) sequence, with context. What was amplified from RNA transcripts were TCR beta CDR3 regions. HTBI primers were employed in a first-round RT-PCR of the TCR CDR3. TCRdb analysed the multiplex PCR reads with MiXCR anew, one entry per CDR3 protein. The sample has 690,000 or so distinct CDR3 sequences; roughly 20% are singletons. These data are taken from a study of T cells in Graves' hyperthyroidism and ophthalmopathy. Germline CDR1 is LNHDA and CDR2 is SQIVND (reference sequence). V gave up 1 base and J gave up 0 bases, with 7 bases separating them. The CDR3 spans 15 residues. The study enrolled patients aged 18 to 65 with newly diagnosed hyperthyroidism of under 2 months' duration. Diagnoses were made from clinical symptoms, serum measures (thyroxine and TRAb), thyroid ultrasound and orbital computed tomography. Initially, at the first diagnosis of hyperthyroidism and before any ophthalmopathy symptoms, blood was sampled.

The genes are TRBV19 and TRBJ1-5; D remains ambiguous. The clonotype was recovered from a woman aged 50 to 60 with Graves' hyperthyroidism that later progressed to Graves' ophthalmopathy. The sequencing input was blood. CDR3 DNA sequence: TGTGCCAGTAGTATAGTGGGGTTTAGCAATCAGCCCCAGCATTTT. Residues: CASSIVGFSNQPQHF.